This T cell receptor beta chain appears in the sequencing data of a study of OX40 agonist ivuxolimab in advanced cancers. Study context: Patients were treated with ivuxolimab, an agonistic anti-OX40 (CD134) antibody. Patients undergoing dose escalation presented with hepatocellular carcinoma, melanoma, renal cell or head and neck cancer. Partial responses, seen in three patients, involved one hepatocellular carcinoma and two cutaneous melanomas. Study-level findings and limits: Individuals who were partial responders at 0.1-3.0 mg/kg had clonal expansion that ranked among the lowest.

With regard to this clone: What it binds is not known.

The CDR3 sequence is 15 residues long. Germline V CDR1 and CDR2: MNHNS, SASEGT. Trimming stripped 2 bases from V and 0 bases from J, with 11 bases between. Generated by immunoSEQ multiplex PCR, the TCRdb table keeps only in-frame clones and is missing some. The data show roughly 71,000 clones, over 80% seen once. Source: CD4+ or CD8+ T cells sorted from blood, taken in a trial of the OX40 agonist ivuxolimab. The sequence was collected from an adult with an advanced solid tumor such as melanoma, head and neck, liver or kidney cancer. The chain carries TRBV6-1 and TRBJ2-7; weak D call: TRBD2 (5 bases). The CDR3 loop is CASSESTGISYEQYF. CDR3 DNA sequence: TGTGCCAGCAGTGAATCTACGGGGATCTCCTACGAGCAGTACTTC.